Listed below are T cell receptor beta chains from one sample, sequenced in a study of T-cell reconstitution after alpha-beta-depleted transplantation in children. TCRdb fed the PCR reads into MiXCR, producing one record per CDR3 protein. The sample shows about 440,000 distinct CDR3 sequences, 43% of them seen only once. The sample in question was PBMCs, obtained before TCRalphabeta/CD19-depleted stem cell transplant. These receptors originate from a girl aged 2-10 years with aplastic anemia, due to receive a stem cell transplant. CDR3s include the opening cysteine and the closing phenylalanine or tryptophan. The D gene is left open where the match is weak. Size values are once, few and many counts, or a class for expanded clones, and some rows have none.

d_gene,len,abundance,j_gene,v_gene,CDR3nt,CDR3aa
TRBD2,18,many,TRBJ2-7,TRBV5-1,TGCGCCAGCAGCTTGGATTCAGGACTAGCGTCGGTGGGGTACGAGCAGTACTTC,CASSLDSGLASVGYEQYF
TRBD2,18,many,TRBJ2-3,TRBV20-1,TGCAGTGCTAGACCCGATTCCGAACTAGCGCGGGGGACAGATACGCAGTATTTT,CSARPDSELARGTDTQYF
TRBD2,15,NA,TRBJ2-7,TRBV20-1,TGCAGTGCTAGAGATAATAGCGGGCTATACTACGAGCAGTACTTC,CSARDNSGLYYEQYF
TRBD2,16,few,TRBJ2-3,TRBV12-3/TRBV12-4,TGTGCCAGCAGTTTTCGGGGCGGGAGAGGCACAGATACGCAGTATTTT,CASSFRGGRGTDTQYF
NA,16,NA,TRBJ2-1,TRBV28,TGTGCCAGCAGTTTATTGGGTCGGGCTACCTACAATGAGCAGTTCTTC,CASSLLGRATYNEQFF
NA,15,many,TRBJ2-1,TRBV7-9,TGTGCCAGCAGCTCGAGTTATCGGGTCTCGGATGAGCAGTTCTTC,CASSSSYRVSDEQFF
NA,14,once,TRBJ2-7,TRBV28,TGTGCCAGCAGTCAAAGGACAGAAATCTACGAGCAGTACTTC,CASSQRTEIYEQYF
NA,19,NA,TRBJ2-6,TRBV6-1,TGTGCCAGCAGTCCCTATTCGGGCAGGGCGAAGAGTGGGGCCAACGTCCTGACTTTC,CASSPYSGRAKSGANVLTF
NA,16,NA,TRBJ2-5,TRBV7-2,TGTGCCAGCAGCTTAGTCCCCCAGGGCATCCAAGAGACCCAGTACTTC,CASSLVPQGIQETQYF
NA,15,many,TRBJ2-5,TRBV3-1,TGTGCCAGCAGCCAAGTCAGGGGAGGAAGAGGGACCCAGTACTTC,CASSQVRGGRGTQYF
TRBD1,17,NA,TRBJ2-3,TRBV7-9,TGTGCCAGCAGCATCGGCCCAGACAGGGGTTGGGGAGATACGCAGTATTTT,CASSIGPDRGWGDTQYF
NA,18,many,TRBJ2-3,TRBV12-3/TRBV12-4,TGTGCCAGCAGTTTAGGGGCTCGGTTCCGACTAGAAAAAGATACGCAGTATTTT,CASSLGARFRLEKDTQYF
NA,15,NA,TRBJ1-2,TRBV7-8,TGTGCCAGCAGCCCTCGACCGACAGCTAACTATGGCTACACCTTC,CASSPRPTANYGYTF
TRBD2,13,NA,TRBJ2-7,TRBV10-3,TGTGCCACGACCGGGACTAGCGCTGGCGAGCAGTACTTC,CATTGTSAGEQYF
TRBD1,15,NA,TRBJ1-6,TRBV20-1,TGCAGTGCTAGATCAGGGGGCGGAGAGAGTTCACCCCTCCACTTT,CSARSGGGESSPLHF
NA,15,many,TRBJ1-1,TRBV28,TGTGCCAGCACTCCCCGAGGAGGATACAACACTGAAGCTTTCTTT,CASTPRGGYNTEAFF
TRBD2,15,few,TRBJ2-5,TRBV6-1,TGTGCCAGCAACCCGACTAGCGGAATCCAAGAGACCCAGTACTTC,CASNPTSGIQETQYF
TRBD1,12,few,TRBJ2-5,TRBV20-1,TGCAGTGCTACGACAGGGACAGAGACCCAGTACTTC,CSATTGTETQYF
NA,14,NA,TRBJ2-1,TRBV7-6,TGTGCCAGCAGCCGTCTAGGGGAGAAGGGTGAGCAGTTCTTC,CASSRLGEKGEQFF
NA,15,NA,TRBJ2-7,TRBV28,TGTGCCAGCAGCCGTCCAGGGGGGTTGAGCTACGAGCAGTACTTC,CASSRPGGLSYEQYF
NA,14,NA,TRBJ2-7,TRBV18,TGTGCCAGCTCACCAGGGCAGAGTCCCTACGAGCAGTACTTC,CASSPGQSPYEQYF
NA,14,many,TRBJ2-3,TRBV10-3,TGTGCCACCACTCTGGGGCAGGAAGCAGATACGCAGTATTTT,CATTLGQEADTQYF
NA,16,many,TRBJ2-3,TRBV6-1,TGTGCCAGCAGCCCTCAGGGGCGGGGCTTCACAGATACGCAGTATTTT,CASSPQGRGFTDTQYF
TRBD2,8,many,TRBJ2-5,TRBV29-1,TGCAGCGCGACGGGAGGGTACTTC,CSATGGYF
NA,15,many,TRBJ2-7,TRBV5-6,TGTGCCAGCAGCTCCTCGGACCGGTATACATACGAGCAGTACTTC,CASSSSDRYTYEQYF
TRBD1,15,NA,TRBJ1-5,TRBV6-2/TRBV6-3,TGTGCCAGCAGTCCCCGGGGGACAGCCAATCAGCCCCAGCATTTT,CASSPRGTANQPQHF
NA,14,NA,TRBJ2-7,TRBV12-3/TRBV12-4,TGTGCCAGCAGTTCCCCCCGGGGCTTTTACGAGCAGTACTTC,CASSSPRGFYEQYF
NA,14,few,TRBJ2-2,TRBV20-1,TGCAGTGCTAGAAGGGGGTCGAACACCGGGGAGCTGTTTTTT,CSARRGSNTGELFF
NA,10,many,TRBJ2-5,TRBV2,TGTGCCAGCAGTGACGAGACCCAGTACTTC,CASSDETQYF
TRBD1,16,NA,TRBJ2-3,TRBV5-6,TGTGCCATGGGCCGCGGGACAGGGGGCTGGACAGATACGCAGTATTTT,CAMGRGTGGWTDTQYF
NA,13,few,TRBJ1-1,TRBV12-3/TRBV12-4,TGTGCCAGCAGCACCCGATTGGGCACTGAAGCTTTCTTT,CASSTRLGTEAFF
NA,12,many,TRBJ2-7,TRBV12-3/TRBV12-4,TGTGCCAGCAGTTTCCTCGGCTACGAGCAGTACTTC,CASSFLGYEQYF
NA,18,NA,TRBJ2-1,TRBV7-6,TGTGCCAGCAGCGCAGACCCCCCATGGGAGGGGGCGGGGAATGAGCAGTTCTTC,CASSADPPWEGAGNEQFF
TRBD2,14,NA,TRBJ2-3,TRBV12-3/TRBV12-4,TGTGCCAGCGGTGCGGGGGTCAGCACAGATACGCAGTATTTT,CASGAGVSTDTQYF
TRBD2,12,many,TRBJ2-7,TRBV12-3/TRBV12-4,TGTGCCAGCAGTCGGACTAGTTGGCCGCAGTACTTC,CASSRTSWPQYF
NA,13,NA,TRBJ2-7,TRBV27,TGTGCCAGCAGTTTTGCCGCAATCTACGATCAGTACTTC,CASSFAAIYDQYF
NA,16,many,TRBJ1-3,TRBV4-1,TGCGCCAGCAGCCAAGGTATCCGGGAGTTAGGAAACACCATATATTTT,CASSQGIRELGNTIYF
NA,13,many,TRBJ1-4,TRBV29-1,TGCAGCGGTCAGGGTCCAACTAATGAAAAACTGTTTTTT,CSGQGPTNEKLFF
NA,13,few,TRBJ2-3,TRBV30,TGTGCCCGCCGGGGGACTAGCACAGATACGCAGTATTTT,CARRGTSTDTQYF
TRBD1,13,few,TRBJ2-7,TRBV2,TGTGCCAGCCGGGACAGCGAATCCTACGAGCAGTACTTC,CASRDSESYEQYF
TRBD2,15,NA,TRBJ2-3,TRBV7-8,TGTGCCAGCAGCTTACTAGCGGATGCCCTGGATACGCAGTATTTT,CASSLLADALDTQYF
TRBD2,20,few,TRBJ2-3,TRBV10-3,TGTGCCATCAGTGAGCCCGCCTTACTAGCGGAGAAAACTAGCACAGATACGCAGTATTTT,CAISEPALLAEKTSTDTQYF
NA,12,few,TRBJ2-5,TRBV20-1,TGCAGTGCTAACAGGGATGCTGAGACCCAGTACTTC,CSANRDAETQYF
NA,11,NA,TRBJ2-7,TRBV19,TGTGCCAGTAGTATCCATGGCGAGCAGTACTTC,CASSIHGEQYF
TRBD2,18,NA,TRBJ2-1,TRBV4-2,TGTGCCAGCAGCGTCCCGGGACTAGCGGGAGGGACCCACAATGAGCAGTTCTTC,CASSVPGLAGGTHNEQFF